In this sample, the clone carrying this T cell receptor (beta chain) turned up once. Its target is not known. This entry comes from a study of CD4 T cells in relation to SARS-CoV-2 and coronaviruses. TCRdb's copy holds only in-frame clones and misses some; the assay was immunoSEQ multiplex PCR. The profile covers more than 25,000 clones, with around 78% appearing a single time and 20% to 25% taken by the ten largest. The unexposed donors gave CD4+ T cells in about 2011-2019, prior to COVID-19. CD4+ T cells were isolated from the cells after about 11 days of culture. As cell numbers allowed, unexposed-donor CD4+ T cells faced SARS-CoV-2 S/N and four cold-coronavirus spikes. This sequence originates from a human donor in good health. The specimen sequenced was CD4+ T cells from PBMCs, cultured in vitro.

The CDR3 here is CSASIGRVTDTQYF. The CDR3 DNA sequence: TGCAGTGCTAGTATCGGCAGGGTCACAGATACGCAGTATTTT. The chain links TRBV20-1 to TRBJ2-3; tentatively, D is TRBD1 (5 bases). V lost 3 bases and J lost 2, with 12 bases in between. The CDR3 runs 14 residues. CDR1 is DFQATT and CDR2 is SNEGSKA in the germline V gene (reference sequence).